Following are 26 T cell receptor beta chains from one sample sequenced in a study of tumor and adjacent non-tumor tissue in lung cancer. The library came from three nested PCR rounds adapted from ARM-PCR protocols. Via MiXCR, TCRdb re-called the multiplex PCR reads, giving one row per CDR3 protein. Here the sample spans 200,000 to 250,000 distinct CDR3 sequences, less than 80% being singletons. No cell sorting was done before RNA was extracted from the tissue. Material for sequencing was lung tumor tissue. The receptors derive from a man aged 55 to 70 with non-small cell lung cancer.

On this clonotype: Germline is not matched at one junction end, which may reflect a read error. The V and J genes are TRBV11-1 and TRBJ2-3; D gene unclear. The CDR3 totals 14 residues. Germline V gene data show CDR1 as SGHAT and CDR2 as FQDESV (reference sequence). The chain's CDR3 is CTSSPRLSTDMQYF. In nucleotides, the CDR3 is TGTACCAGCAGCCCCCGACTGAGCACAGATATGCAGTATTTT.

A note on this clonotype: This CDR3 fails to terminate in the conserved phenylalanine or tryptophan, so it likely reflects a read error. The CDR3 coding sequence is TGCAGTGCTAGATGGAGCAGGGGGGCCGGGGAGCTGTTTTTA. It encodes CSARWSRGAGELFL. The chain employs TRBV20-1 and TRBJ2-2; D perhaps matches TRBD1 (7 bases). The CDR3 covers 14 residues. Per germline, CDR1 DFQATT and CDR2 SNEGSKA (reference sequence). V shed 2 bases and J shed 6 bases, with 13 bases lying between them.

As for this clonotype: Given a much more abundant clone one base away, this may be a read error. V gene TRBV6-6 combines with J gene TRBJ2-1; maybe TRBD1 (7 bases). The CDR3 consists of 12 residues. V lost 4 bases, J lost 15 bases, and 16 bases lay in between. Germline V gives CDR1 MNHNY, CDR2 SVGAGI (reference sequence). CDR3 DNA sequence: TGTGCCAGCAGTTCATTAGCAGGGGGGCGGTTCTTC. This sequence encodes CASSSLAGGRFF.

The chain combines TRBV29-1 with TRBJ1-2; D not certain. The CDR3 loop spans 12 amino acids. Trimming took 7 bases from V and 5 from J, leaving 14 bases between them. Looked up from germline, CDR1 is SQVTM and CDR2 is ANQGSEA. The CDR3 sequence is CSADHLEYGYTF. In DNA form, the CDR3 reads TGCAGCGCCGACCACCTGGAATATGGCTACACCTTC. Supplemented by reference TRBV29-1 and TRBJ1-2, the full variable domain reads SAVISQKPSRDICQRGTSLTIQCQVDSQVTMMFWYRQQPGQSLTLIATANQGSEATYESGFVIDKFPISRPNLTFSTLTVSNMSPEDSSIYLCSADHLEYGYTFGSGTRLTVV.

This chain uses TRBV10-1 with TRBJ2-1, with D unclear. Per germline, CDR1 WNHNN and CDR2 SYGVQD (reference sequence). This CDR3 is 16 amino acids long. Trimming took 0 bases from V and 9 from J, leaving 18 bases between them. The CDR3 is CASSESVGCGYAEQFF. CDR3 coding DNA: TGCGCCAGCAGTGAGTCGGTGGGATGTGGGTATGCTGAGCAGTTCTTC.

Comment on this clonotype: In this CDR3 the conserved last residue, phenylalanine or tryptophan, is missing, so a read error is likely. The rearrangement joins TRBV5-5 to TRBJ2-7, with 8 nucleotides matching TRBD1. Per germline, CDR1 SGHKS and CDR2 YYEKEE (reference sequence). J lost 3 bases, V lost 5 bases, and 10 bases had no gene match. The CDR3 runs to 15 residues. The CDR3 region has the DNA TGTGCCAGCAGTCCCGGGACAGGCACTATCTACGAGCAGTACTCC. This encodes CASSPGTGTIYEQYS.

A note on this clonotype: Sequence at one end of the junction differs from germline and may be a read error. The gene calls are TRBV6-2 or TRBV6-3 and TRBJ2-3; D is ambiguous. Germline values: CDR1 MNHEY, CDR2 SVGEGT. CDR3 length: 16 residues. CDR3 bases: TGTGCCAGCCTTCATTCGGCGGCCACTCTGTCAGATACGCGGTATTTT. Protein sequence: CASLHSAATLSDTRYF.

As concerns this clonotype: Given a much more abundant clone one base away, this may be a read error. CDR3 coding DNA: TGTGCCAGCAGTTATAGCATGACCCTGTCCGTCCTGACTTTC. Its protein is CASSYSMTLSVLTF. This rearrangement joins TRBV6-2 or TRBV6-3 to TRBJ2-6; D gene ambiguous. This CDR3 comprises 14 residues. The germline CDR1 and CDR2 sequences are MNHEY and SVGEGT. Trimming removed 3 bases from V and 12 bases from J, with 15 bases in between.

This chain uses TRBV11-2 with TRBJ2-3; tentative D call: TRBD2 (6 bases). Trimming stripped 11 bases from V and 4 bases from J, with 22 bases between. CDR1 is SGHAT and CDR2 is FQNNGV in the germline V gene. The CDR3 runs 15 residues. DNA of the CDR3: TGTGCCGACAGCTTGGGACTCCTCCCTGCAGATACGCAGTATTTT. Its translation is CADSLGLLPADTQYF.

Note on this clonotype: Possible read error: a much larger clone is one base away. This chain joins TRBV6-5 and TRBJ1-6; 8 bases match TRBD1. CDR3 length equals 18 residues. Trimming removed 2 bases from V and 11 bases from J; junction bases left unmatched: 17. Germline V gene lookup returns CDR1 MNHEY and CDR2 SVGAGI. CDR3 region: CASSYQVMDRDIRTPLHF. In nucleotides, the CDR3 is TGTGCCAGCAGTTACCAGGTGATGGACAGGGATATTCGAACACCCCTCCACTTT.

With regard to this clonotype: One junction end does not reproduce the germline sequence, and a read error may be involved. The chain is built from TRBV11-2 and TRBJ1-2; perhaps TRBD1 as D (5 bases). CDR3 length: 12 residues. Germline assignment: CDR1 SGHAT and CDR2 FQNNGV. The CDR3 DNA follows: TGCGCCAGCGGCCTCTGGGGGGACGGCTACACTTTC. Its translation: CASGLWGDGYTF.

With regard to this clonotype: This may be a read error: a much more frequent sequence differs by one nucleotide. The V call is TRBV6-5, the J call TRBJ2-1; tentative D call: TRBD2 (5 bases). This CDR3 has 16 amino acids. V dropped 5 bases and J dropped 0 bases, with 14 bases sitting between them. Germline V gene data show CDR1 as MNHEY and CDR2 as SVGAGI. CDR3 bases: TGTGCCAGCAGTAGTATTAGAGGGAGCTCCTACAATGAGCAGTTCTTC. It encodes CASSSIRGSSYNEQFF.

This chain connects TRBV12-3 or TRBV12-4 to TRBJ1-1, with D hard to call. Between the trimmed V and J ends, which lost 3 bases and 6 bases, there was a span of 14 bases. The CDR3 totals 14 residues. For the CDR3, the DNA is TGTGCCAGCAGTTTGGCATTTGGTGTGTCTGAAGCTTTCTTT. Amino acid sequence: CASSLAFGVSEAFF.

The V call is TRBV20-1, the J call TRBJ1-4; D may be TRBD1 (5 bases). Germline loops: CDR1 DFQATT, CDR2 SNEGSKA (reference sequence). This CDR3 is 13 amino acids long. Between the trimmed V and J ends, which lost 7 bases and 0 bases, there was a span of 9 bases. As DNA, the CDR3 is TGCAGTGTTAGGACATCAACTAATGAAAAACTGTTTTTT. Encoded protein: CSVRTSTNEKLFF.

The V gene is TRBV12-3 or TRBV12-4, the J gene TRBJ1-1; TRBD1 is a possible D gene (5 bases). V was clipped by 6 bases and J by 4 bases, with 12 bases between them. CDR3 length equals 13 residues. The DNA of the CDR3 is TGTGCCAGCAGCCCCCAGGGTTCCACTGAAGCTTTCTTT. Translated, it gives CASSPQGSTEAFF.

Note on this clonotype: Because the CDR3 is missing its conserved closing phenylalanine or tryptophan, this is likely a read error. The rearrangement uses TRBV20-1 and TRBJ2-1, with 8 bases that match TRBD2. Germline loops: CDR1 DFQATT, CDR2 SNEGSKA (reference sequence). The CDR3 spans 15 residues. With 5 bases clipped from V and 7 bases from J, the junction kept 13 bases outside the gene matches. The CDR3 region has the DNA TGCAGTGCTTATCGCGGGGGGCTGGCCCGGAATGAGCAGTTCTTA. Protein sequence: CSAYRGGLARNEQFL.

As concerns this clonotype: With a much larger clone just one base away, this may be a read error. The CDR3 coding sequence is TGTGGCAGCAGCCAATTGAGCTCCTACGAGCAGTACTTC. Protein: CGSSQLSSYEQYF. The gene calls are TRBV4-2 and TRBJ2-7; D ambiguous. Germline loops: CDR1 LGHNA, CDR2 YNFKEQ. The CDR3 totals 13 residues.

About this clonotype: A read error may account for a junction end that differs from germline. J is TRBJ2-7 and V is TRBV11-2; either TRBD1 or TRBD2 may fit D (6 bases each). The germline gives CDR1 SGHAT, CDR2 FQNNGV. The CDR3 loop spans 14 amino acids. The CDR3: CASSYFSGGYEEYF. The CDR3, as DNA: TGTGCCAGCAGTTACTTCTCCGGGGGCTACGAGGAGTACTTC.

V and J are TRBV12-3 or TRBV12-4 and TRBJ2-2; D is perhaps TRBD1 (5 bases). V lost 6 bases to trimming and J lost 8 bases, with 10 bases between them. CDR3 length equals 12 residues. The CDR3 loop reads CASSRQFGELFF. The CDR3 coding sequence is TGTGCCAGCAGCCGACAGTTTGGGGAGCTGTTTTTT.

In the case of this clonotype: The conserved final phenylalanine or tryptophan is absent from the CDR3, which likely points to a read error. The chain is built from TRBV29-1 and TRBJ1-1; no clear D gene. Germline V gene data show CDR1 as SQVTM and CDR2 as ANQGSEA. This CDR3 is built from 12 residues. CDR3 sequence: CNVEGGSAEAFS. DNA of the CDR3: TGCAACGTTGAAGGTGGATCCGCTGAAGCTTTCAGT.

Comments on this clonotype: The junction departs from the called germline gene at one end, perhaps through a read error. This chain links TRBV12-3 or TRBV12-4 with TRBJ1-5, with 7 positions matching TRBD1. The CDR3 has 13 amino acids. CDR3 bases: TGTGCCATCAATACAGGGGTCGATCAGCCCCAGCAATTT. Its protein is CAINTGVDQPQQF.

Comments on this clonotype: One end of the junction is discordant with germline, which a read error may explain. This rearrangement joins TRBV24-1 to TRBJ2-7; a weak D match, TRBD1 (7 bases). CDR3 length equals 12 residues. Germline lookup yields CDR1 KGHDR and CDR2 SFDVKD. CDR3 loop: CVTRGDTAEQYF. The DNA of the CDR3 is TGTGTCACCAGGGGGGACACTGCCGAGCAGTACTTC.

The count of this clonotype is one. One base away lies a much larger clone, so this may be a sequencing read error. The chain uses TRBV6-5 and TRBJ1-5, with 9 bases aligning to TRBD1. Germline lookup yields CDR1 MNHEY and CDR2 SVGAGI. The CDR3 is 16 amino acids. Here the CDR3 DNA reads TGTACCAGCAGAGCCTTGACAGGGGGTGGCAATCAGCCCCAGCATTTT. Translated, it gives CTSRALTGGGNQPQHF.

This clonotype has just a few counts. This chain uses TRBV5-1 with TRBJ2-7; D gene ambiguous. V lost 0 bases and J lost 1, with 8 bases in between. Per the germline V gene, CDR1 is SGHRS and CDR2 is YFSETQ. The CDR3 is 14 residues long. The CDR3 is CASSLAASSYEQYF. For the CDR3, the DNA is TGCGCCAGCAGCTTGGCCGCTTCATCCTACGAGCAGTACTTC.

With respect to this clonotype: This could be a read error, since a much larger clone is one nucleotide away. The chain combines TRBV12-3 or TRBV12-4 with TRBJ2-1, with 10 bases fitting TRBD1. The CDR3 is 14 amino acids. V was pared by 1 base and J by 9 bases, with 3 bases of the junction left unmatched. The CDR3 region has the DNA TGTGCCAGCAGTTTAGGACAGGGGGCAGTTGAGCAGTTCTTC. It codes for CASSLGQGAVEQFF.

As regards this clonotype: One junction end does not reproduce the germline sequence, and a read error may be involved. V gene TRBV6-5 combines with J gene TRBJ2-5; D perhaps matches TRBD1 (6 bases). Germline V gives CDR1 MNHEY, CDR2 SVGAGI. The CDR3 is made up of 13 amino acids. CDR3 protein: CARSYPGQEAQYF. The CDR3, as DNA: TGTGCCAGAAGTTACCCGGGACAAGAGGCCCAGTACTTC.